This TCR beta chain is drawn from a study of PD-1 blockade in mismatch repair-deficient tumors. Produced via immunoSEQ multiplex PCR; TCRdb's table is partial and in-frame only. The table records 100,000 to 150,000 clones, roughly nine tenths of them present only once. As regards this clone: Its matching antigen is unknown.

Study findings and constraints: Rapid post-treatment expansion, then contraction, generally preceding radiologic response, marked tumor-resident clones.

PCR or immunohistochemistry showed mismatch repair deficiency in every enrolled patient. From germline, CDR1 is LNHDA and CDR2 SQIVND (reference sequence). The CDR3 runs to 12 residues. The V end was cut by 10 bases, the J end by 4 bases, with 13 bases between. The TCR originated in an adult with mismatch repair-deficient cancer. The chain joins TRBV19 to TRBJ1-1; no reliable D call. Sequenced material: peripheral blood, taken 44 weeks after starting pembrolizumab. The CDR3 here is CATQFRGTEAFF. Here the CDR3 DNA reads TGTGCCACCCAATTCCGGGGCACTGAAGCTTTCTTT.